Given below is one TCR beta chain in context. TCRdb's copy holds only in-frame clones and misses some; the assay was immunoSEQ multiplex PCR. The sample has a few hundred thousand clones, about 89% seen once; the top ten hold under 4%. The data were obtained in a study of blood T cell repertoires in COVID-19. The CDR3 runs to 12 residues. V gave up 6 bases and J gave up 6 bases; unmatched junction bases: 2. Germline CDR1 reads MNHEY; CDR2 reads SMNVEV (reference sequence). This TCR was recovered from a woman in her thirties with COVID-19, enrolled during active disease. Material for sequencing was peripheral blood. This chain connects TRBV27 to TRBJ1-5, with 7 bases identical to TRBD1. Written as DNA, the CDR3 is TGTGCCAGCAGCAGGGGGACTCAGCCCCAGCATTTT. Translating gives CASSRGTQPQHF.